The next 4 T cell receptor beta chains were all read from a single sample in a study of Graves' ophthalmopathy and Graves' hyperthyroidism. Amplification of the TCR beta CDR3 regions used RNA transcripts (as template). Investigators did first-round RT-PCR with HTBI primers, then second-round multiplex PCR. TCRdb recomputed calls from the multiplex PCR reads with MiXCR, one row per CDR3 protein. Among around 1,200,000 distinct CDR3 sequences listed, about 38% were seen once. The sequencing sample was made of peripheral blood or thyroid tissue (not recorded which). The receptors stem from an adult man with Graves' hyperthyroidism.

Remarks on this clonotype: Germline and junction disagree at one end, which may indicate a read error. The chain carries TRBV12-3 or TRBV12-4 and TRBJ2-6; D is perhaps TRBD1 or TRBD2 (6 bases each). The CDR3 contains 11 residues. CDR3 DNA sequence: TGTGCCAGCAGTTTTACGGGGGCTGAAGCTTTC. Translation: CASSFTGAEAF.

This clonotype occurred many times. The chain has TRBV2 and TRBJ2-5; TRBD1 is a possible D gene (5 bases). This CDR3 has 13 amino acids. V lost 7 bases and J lost 2, with 11 bases in between. Germline CDR1 is SNHLY and CDR2 is FYNNEI. The CDR3 DNA is TGTGCCAGCACCGGTGACAGACAAGAGACCCAGTACTTC. Its protein is CASTGDRQETQYF.

This clonotype was counted only a few times. The chain is built from TRBV10-3 and TRBJ2-7, with 7 bases matching TRBD1. This CDR3 is 16 amino acids long. Germline lookup yields CDR1 ENHRY and CDR2 SYGVKD. V dropped 10 bases and J dropped 8; count of bases not matched to a gene: 23. The CDR3 is CASRPTGWGFMVQQYF. The DNA of the CDR3 is TGTGCCAGCAGACCGACAGGGTGGGGCTTCATGGTCCAGCAGTACTTC.

The V call is TRBV29-1, the J call TRBJ2-7, with D unresolved. Germline CDR1 reads SQVTM; CDR2 reads ANQGSEA. Between the trimmed V and J ends, which lost 0 bases and 6 bases, there was a span of 12 bases. The CDR3 sequence is 13 residues long. CDR3 sequence: CSVEDEIRSEQYF. The CDR3 DNA sequence: TGCAGCGTTGAAGACGAGATAAGGTCCGAGCAGTACTTC.